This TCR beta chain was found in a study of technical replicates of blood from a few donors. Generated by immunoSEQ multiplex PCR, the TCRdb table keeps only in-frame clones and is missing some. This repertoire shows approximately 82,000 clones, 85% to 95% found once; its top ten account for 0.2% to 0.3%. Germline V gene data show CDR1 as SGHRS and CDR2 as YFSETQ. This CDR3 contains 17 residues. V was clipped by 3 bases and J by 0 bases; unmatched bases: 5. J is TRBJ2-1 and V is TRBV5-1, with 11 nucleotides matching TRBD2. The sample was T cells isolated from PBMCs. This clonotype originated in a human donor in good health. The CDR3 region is CASSSSGGISSYNEQFF. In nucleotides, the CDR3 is TGCGCCAGCAGCTCTAGCGGGGGGATCAGCTCCTACAATGAGCAGTTCTTC.